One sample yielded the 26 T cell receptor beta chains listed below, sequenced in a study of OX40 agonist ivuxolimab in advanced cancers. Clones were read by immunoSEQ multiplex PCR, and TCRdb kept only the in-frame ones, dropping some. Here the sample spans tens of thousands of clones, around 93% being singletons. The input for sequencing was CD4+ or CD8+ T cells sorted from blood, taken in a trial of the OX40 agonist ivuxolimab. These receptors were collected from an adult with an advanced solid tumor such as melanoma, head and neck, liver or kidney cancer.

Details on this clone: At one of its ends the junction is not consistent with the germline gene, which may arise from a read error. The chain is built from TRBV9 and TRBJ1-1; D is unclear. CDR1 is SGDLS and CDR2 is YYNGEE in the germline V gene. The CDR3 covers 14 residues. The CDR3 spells CASGVGFRNTEAFF. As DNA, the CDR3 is TGTGCCAGCGGCGTAGGGTTCCGGAACACTGAAGCTTTCTTT.

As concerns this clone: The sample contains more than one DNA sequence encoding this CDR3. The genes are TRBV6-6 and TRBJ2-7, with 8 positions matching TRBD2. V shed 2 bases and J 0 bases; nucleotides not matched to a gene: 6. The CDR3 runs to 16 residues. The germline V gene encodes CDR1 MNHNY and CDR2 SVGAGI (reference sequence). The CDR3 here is CASSYPTGGTSYEQYF. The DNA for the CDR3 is TGTGCCAGCAGTTACCCCACGGGAGGGACCTCCTACGAGCAGTACTTC.

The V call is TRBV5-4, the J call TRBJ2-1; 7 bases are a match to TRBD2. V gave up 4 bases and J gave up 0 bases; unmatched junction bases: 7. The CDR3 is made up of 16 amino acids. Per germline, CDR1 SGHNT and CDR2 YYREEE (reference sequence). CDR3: CASSPSGAHSYNEQFF. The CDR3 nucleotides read TGTGCCAGCAGCCCAAGCGGGGCGCACTCCTACAATGAGCAGTTCTTC.

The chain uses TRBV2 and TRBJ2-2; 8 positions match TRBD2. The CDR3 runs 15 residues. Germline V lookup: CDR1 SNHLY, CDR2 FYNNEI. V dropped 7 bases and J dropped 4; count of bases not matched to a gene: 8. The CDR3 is CASTPGRATTGELFF. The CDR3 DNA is TGTGCCAGCACGCCCGGGAGGGCCACCACCGGGGAGCTGTTTTTT.

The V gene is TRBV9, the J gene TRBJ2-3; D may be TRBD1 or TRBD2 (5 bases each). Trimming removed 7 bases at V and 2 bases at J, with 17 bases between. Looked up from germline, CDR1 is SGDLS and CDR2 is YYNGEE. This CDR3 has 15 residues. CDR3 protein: CASGLTATSTDTQYF. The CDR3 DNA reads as TGTGCCAGCGGACTGACAGCGACTTCCACAGATACGCAGTATTTT.

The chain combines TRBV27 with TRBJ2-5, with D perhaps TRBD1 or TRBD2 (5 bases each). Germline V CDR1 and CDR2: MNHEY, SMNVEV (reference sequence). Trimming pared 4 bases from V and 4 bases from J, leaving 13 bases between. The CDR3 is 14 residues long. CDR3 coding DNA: TGTGCCAGCAGTTCCCGAGGGGTGGGAGAGACCCAGTACTTC. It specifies CASSSRGVGETQYF.

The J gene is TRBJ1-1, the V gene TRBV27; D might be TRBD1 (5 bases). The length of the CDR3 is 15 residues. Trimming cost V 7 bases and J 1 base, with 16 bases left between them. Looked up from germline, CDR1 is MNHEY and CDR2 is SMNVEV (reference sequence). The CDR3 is CASTLGPLGNTEAFF. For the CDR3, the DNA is TGTGCCAGCACCCTGGGGCCCCTAGGGAACACTGAAGCTTTCTTT.

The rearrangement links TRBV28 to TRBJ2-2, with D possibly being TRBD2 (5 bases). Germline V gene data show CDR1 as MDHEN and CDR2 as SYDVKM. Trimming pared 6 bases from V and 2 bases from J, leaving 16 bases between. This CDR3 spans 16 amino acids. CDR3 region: CASSGVGQINTGELFF. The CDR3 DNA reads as TGTGCCAGCAGCGGGGTCGGGCAGATCAACACCGGGGAGCTGTTTTTT.

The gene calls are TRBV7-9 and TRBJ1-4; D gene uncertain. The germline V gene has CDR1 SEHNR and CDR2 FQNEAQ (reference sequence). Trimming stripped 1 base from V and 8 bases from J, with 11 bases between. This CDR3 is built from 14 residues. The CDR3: CASSLEGGREKLFF. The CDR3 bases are TGTGCCAGCAGCTTAGAGGGAGGGCGGGAAAAACTGTTTTTT.

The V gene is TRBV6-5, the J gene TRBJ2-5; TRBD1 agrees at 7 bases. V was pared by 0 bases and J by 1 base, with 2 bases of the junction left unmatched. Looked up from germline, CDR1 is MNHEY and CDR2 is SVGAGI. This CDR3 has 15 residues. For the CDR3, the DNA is TGTGCCAGCAGTTACTCACAGGGGACCCAAGAGACCCAGTACTTC. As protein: CASSYSQGTQETQYF.

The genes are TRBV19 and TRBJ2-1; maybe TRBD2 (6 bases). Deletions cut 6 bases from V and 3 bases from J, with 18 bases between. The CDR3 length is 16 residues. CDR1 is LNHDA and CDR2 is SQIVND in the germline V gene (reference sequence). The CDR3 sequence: CASRPHGGVDYNEQFF. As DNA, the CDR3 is TGTGCCAGTAGACCCCATGGAGGGGTTGACTACAATGAGCAGTTCTTC.

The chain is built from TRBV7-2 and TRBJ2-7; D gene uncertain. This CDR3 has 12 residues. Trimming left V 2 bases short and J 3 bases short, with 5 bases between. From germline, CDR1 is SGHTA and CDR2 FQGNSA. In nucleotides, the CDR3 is TGTGCCAGCAGCTTATGGAACTACGAGCAGTACTTC. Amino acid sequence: CASSLWNYEQYF. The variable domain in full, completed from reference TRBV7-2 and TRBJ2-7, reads GAGVSQSPSNKVTEKGKDVELRCDPISGHTALYWYRQSLGQGLEFLIYFQGNSAPDKSGLPSDRFSAERTGGSVSTLTIQRTQQEDSAVYLCASSLWNYEQYFGPGTRLTVT.

CDR3 region: CASSVYPFGSYNEQFF. In DNA form, the CDR3 reads TGTGCCAGCAGCGTATATCCTTTCGGCTCCTACAATGAGCAGTTCTTC. The V and J genes are TRBV9 and TRBJ2-1; no clear D gene. Germline values: CDR1 SGDLS, CDR2 YYNGEE. The length of the CDR3 is 16 residues. Trimming cost V 1 base and J 0 bases, with 11 bases left between them.

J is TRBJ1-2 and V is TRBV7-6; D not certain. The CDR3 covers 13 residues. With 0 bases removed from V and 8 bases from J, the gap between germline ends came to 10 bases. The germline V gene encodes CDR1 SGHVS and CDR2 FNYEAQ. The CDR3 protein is CASSLASGWGYTF. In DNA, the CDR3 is TGTGCCAGCAGCTTAGCGTCTGGGTGGGGCTACACCTTC. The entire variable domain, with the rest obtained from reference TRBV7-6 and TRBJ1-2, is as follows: GAGVSQSPRYKVTKRGQDVALRCDPISGHVSLYWYRQALGQGPEFLTYFNYEAQQDKSGLPNDRFSAERPEGSISTLTIQRTEQRDSAMYRCASSLASGWGYTFGSGTRLTVV.

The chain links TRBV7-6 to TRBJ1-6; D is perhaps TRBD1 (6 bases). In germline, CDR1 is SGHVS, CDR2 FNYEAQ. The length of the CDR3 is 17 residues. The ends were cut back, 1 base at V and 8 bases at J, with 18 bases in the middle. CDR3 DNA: TGTGCCAGCAGCTTAGTTGACGCAGGGGAGGTAGATTCACCCCTCCACTTT. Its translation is CASSLVDAGEVDSPLHF.

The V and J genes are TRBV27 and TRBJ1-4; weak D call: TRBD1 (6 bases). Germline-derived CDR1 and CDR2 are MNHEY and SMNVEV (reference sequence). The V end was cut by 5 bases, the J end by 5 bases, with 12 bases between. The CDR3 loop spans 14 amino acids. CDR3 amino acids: CASSPPGGNEKLFF. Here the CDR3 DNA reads TGTGCCAGCAGTCCCCCGGGGGGCAATGAAAAACTGTTTTTT.

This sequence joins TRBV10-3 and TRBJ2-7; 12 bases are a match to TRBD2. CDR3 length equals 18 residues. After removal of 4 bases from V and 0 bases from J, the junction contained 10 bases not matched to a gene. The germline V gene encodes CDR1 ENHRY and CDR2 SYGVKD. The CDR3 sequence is CAISGPGLAGSYSYEQYF. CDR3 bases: TGTGCCATCAGTGGCCCGGGACTAGCGGGTAGCTACTCCTACGAGCAGTACTTC.

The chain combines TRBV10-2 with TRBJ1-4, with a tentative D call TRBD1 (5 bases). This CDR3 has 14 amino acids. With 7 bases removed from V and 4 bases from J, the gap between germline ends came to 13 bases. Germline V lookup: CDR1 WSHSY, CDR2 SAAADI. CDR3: CASTVGRYNEKLFF. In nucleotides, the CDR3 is TGCGCCAGCACCGTGGGGCGGTATAATGAAAAACTGTTTTTT.

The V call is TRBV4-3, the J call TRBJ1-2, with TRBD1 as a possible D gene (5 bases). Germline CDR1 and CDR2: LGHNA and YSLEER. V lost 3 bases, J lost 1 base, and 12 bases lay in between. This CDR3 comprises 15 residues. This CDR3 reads CASSQEVGVNYGYTF. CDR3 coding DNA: TGCGCCAGCAGCCAGGAAGTAGGGGTTAACTATGGCTACACCTTC.

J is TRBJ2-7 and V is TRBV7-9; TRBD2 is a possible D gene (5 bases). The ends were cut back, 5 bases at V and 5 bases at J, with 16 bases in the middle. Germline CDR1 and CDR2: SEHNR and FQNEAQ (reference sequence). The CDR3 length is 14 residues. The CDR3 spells CASSHGVVPDEQYF. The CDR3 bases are TGTGCCAGCAGCCACGGGGTCGTTCCGGACGAGCAGTACTTC.

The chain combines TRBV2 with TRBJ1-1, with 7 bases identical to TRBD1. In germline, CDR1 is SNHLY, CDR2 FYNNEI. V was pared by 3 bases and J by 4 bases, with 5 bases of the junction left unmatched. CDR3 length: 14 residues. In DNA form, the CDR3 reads TGTGCCAGCAGTGACTACCAGGGGGGCACTGAAGCTTTCTTT. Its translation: CASSDYQGGTEAFF.

CDR3: CASSLELAVNIQYF. The CDR3 nucleotides are TGTGCCAGCAGCTTAGAACTAGCGGTAAACATTCAGTACTTC. V usage is TRBV7-9 and J usage is TRBJ2-4, with TRBD2 matching 8 bases. The V gene end was trimmed by 1 base and the J gene end by 6 bases; junction bases not matched to a gene: 2. The CDR3 contains 14 residues. CDR1 is SEHNR, CDR2 FQNEAQ, per germline (reference sequence).

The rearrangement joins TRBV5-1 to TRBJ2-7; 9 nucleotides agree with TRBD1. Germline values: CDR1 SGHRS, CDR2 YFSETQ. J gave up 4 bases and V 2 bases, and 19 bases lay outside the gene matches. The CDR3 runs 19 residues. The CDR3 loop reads CASSFGTGTGNRFPYEQYF. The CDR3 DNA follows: TGCGCCAGCAGCTTTGGTACCGGGACAGGGAACCGCTTTCCATACGAGCAGTACTTC.

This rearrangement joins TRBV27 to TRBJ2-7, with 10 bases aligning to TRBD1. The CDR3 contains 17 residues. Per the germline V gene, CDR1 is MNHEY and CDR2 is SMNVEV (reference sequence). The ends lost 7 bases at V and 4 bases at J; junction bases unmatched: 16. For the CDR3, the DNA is TGTGCCAGCACCCCCGGGGACAGGGGACCTCCCGTTTACGAGCAGTACTTC. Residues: CASTPGDRGPPVYEQYF.

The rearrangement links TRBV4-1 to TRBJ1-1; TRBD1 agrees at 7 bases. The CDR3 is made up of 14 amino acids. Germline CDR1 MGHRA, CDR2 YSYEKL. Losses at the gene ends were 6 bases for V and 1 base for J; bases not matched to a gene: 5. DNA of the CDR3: TGCGCCAGCAGACAGGGGCGGACGAACACTGAAGCTTTCTTT. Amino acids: CASRQGRTNTEAFF.

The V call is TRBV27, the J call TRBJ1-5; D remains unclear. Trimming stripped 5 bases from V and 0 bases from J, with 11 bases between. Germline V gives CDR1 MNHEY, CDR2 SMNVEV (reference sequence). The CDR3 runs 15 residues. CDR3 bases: TGTGCCAGCAGTACCGGACGGTATAGCAATCAGCCCCAGCATTTT. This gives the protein CASSTGRYSNQPQHF.